The clone carrying this T cell receptor beta chain came up many times. The data were taken from a study of identical twins. V trimming: 5 bases; J trimming: 4 bases; junction bases outside the gene matches: 11. From germline, CDR1 is DFQATT and CDR2 SNEGSKA (reference sequence). The CDR3 is made up of 15 amino acids. A single record per CDR3 protein comes from TCRdb applying MiXCR to the 5' RACE reads. The sample includes some 760,000 distinct CDR3 sequences, 15% to 20% of them seen just once. The sample was also reused in another study, on T cells expressing NK-cell markers.

Sequenced: PBMCs. The V gene is TRBV20-1, the J gene TRBJ2-3, with TRBD2 matching 8 bases. The TCR comes from a woman aged 18-29 years in good health. CDR3 coding DNA: TGCAGTGCTGGCCTGAGGAGCGGGAGCGCAGATACGCAGTATTTT. This sequence encodes CSAGLRSGSADTQYF.